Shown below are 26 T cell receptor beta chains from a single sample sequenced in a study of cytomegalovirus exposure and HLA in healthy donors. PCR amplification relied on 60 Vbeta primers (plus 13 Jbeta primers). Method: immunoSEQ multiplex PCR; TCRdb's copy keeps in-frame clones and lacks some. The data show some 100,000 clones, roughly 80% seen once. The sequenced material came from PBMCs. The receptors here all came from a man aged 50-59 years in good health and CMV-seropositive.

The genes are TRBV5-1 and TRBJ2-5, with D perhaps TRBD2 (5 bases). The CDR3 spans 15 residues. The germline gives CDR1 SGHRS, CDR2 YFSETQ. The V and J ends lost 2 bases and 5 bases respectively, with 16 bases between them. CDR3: CASSFSPRGGETQYF. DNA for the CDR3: TGCGCCAGCAGCTTCTCACCCAGAGGCGGGGAGACCCAGTACTTC.

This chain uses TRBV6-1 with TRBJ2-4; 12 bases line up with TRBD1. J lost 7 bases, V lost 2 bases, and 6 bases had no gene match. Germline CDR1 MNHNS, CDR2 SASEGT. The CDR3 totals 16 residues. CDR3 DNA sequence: TGTGCCAGCAGTGAACCCGGGACAGGGGGCATCAACATTCAGTACTTC. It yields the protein CASSEPGTGGINIQYF.

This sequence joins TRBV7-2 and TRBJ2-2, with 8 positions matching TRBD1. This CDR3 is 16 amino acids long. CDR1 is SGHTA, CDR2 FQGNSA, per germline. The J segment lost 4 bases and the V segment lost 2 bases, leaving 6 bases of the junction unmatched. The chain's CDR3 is CASSLYQGAVTGELFF. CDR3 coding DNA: TGTGCCAGCAGCTTATACCAGGGGGCGGTCACCGGGGAGCTGTTTTTT.

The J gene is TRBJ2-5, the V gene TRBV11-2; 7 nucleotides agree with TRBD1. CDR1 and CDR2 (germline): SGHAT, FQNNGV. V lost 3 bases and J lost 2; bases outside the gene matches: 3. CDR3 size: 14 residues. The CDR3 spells CASSFQGVQETQYF. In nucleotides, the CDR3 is TGTGCCAGCAGCTTCCAGGGGGTTCAAGAGACCCAGTACTTC.

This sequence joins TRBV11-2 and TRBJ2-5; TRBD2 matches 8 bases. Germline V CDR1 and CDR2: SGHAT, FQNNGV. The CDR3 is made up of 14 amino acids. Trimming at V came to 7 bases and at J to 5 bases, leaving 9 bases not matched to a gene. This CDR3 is CASKMGTRVETQYF. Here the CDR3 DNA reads TGTGCCAGCAAGATGGGGACTAGAGTCGAGACCCAGTACTTC.

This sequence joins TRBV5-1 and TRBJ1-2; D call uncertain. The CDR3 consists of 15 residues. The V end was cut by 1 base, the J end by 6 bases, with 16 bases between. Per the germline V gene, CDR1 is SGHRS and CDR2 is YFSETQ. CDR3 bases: TGCGCCAGCAGCTTGAGAGGGTTTGGGATCGATGGCTACACCTTC. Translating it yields CASSLRGFGIDGYTF. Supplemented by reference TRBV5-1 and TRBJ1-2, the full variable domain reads KAGVTQTPRYLIKTRGQQVTLSCSPISGHRSVSWYQQTPGQGLQFLFEYFSETQRNKGNFPGRFSGRQFSNSRSEMNVSTLELGDSALYLCASSLRGFGIDGYTFGSGTRLTVV.

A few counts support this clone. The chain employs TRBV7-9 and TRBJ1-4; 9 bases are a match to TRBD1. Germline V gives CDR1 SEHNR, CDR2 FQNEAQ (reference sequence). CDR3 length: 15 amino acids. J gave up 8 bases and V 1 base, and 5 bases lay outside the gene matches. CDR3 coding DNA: TGTGCCAGCAGCTTAGGGACCGGGACAGGGGAAAAACTGTTTTTT. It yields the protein CASSLGTGTGEKLFF.

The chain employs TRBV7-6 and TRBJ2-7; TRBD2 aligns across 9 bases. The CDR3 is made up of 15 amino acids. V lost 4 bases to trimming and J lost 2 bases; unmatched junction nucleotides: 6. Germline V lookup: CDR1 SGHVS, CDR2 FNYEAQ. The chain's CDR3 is CASSSGGGRAYEQYF. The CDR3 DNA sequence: TGTGCCAGCAGCTCGGGGGGCGGGAGGGCCTACGAGCAGTACTTC.

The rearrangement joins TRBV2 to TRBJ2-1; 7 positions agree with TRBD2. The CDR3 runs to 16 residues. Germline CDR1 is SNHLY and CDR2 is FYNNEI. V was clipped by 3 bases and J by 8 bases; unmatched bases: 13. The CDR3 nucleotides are TGTGCCAGCAGTGATAAAAACCAGCGGGGAGGTCATGAGCAGTTCTTC. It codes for CASSDKNQRGGHEQFF.

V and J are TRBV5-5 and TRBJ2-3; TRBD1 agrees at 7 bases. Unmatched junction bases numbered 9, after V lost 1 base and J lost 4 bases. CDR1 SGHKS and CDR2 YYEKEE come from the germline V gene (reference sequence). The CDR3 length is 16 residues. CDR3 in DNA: TGTGCCAGCAGCTTGAGCGAAGGGGGCGCGGCAGATACGCAGTATTTT. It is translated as CASSLSEGGAADTQYF.

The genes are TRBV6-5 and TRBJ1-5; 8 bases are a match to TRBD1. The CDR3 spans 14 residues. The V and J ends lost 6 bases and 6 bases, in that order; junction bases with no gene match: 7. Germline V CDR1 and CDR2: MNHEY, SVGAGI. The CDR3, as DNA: TGTGCCAGCAGCGTTGACAGGGGCTCTCAGCCCCAGCATTTT. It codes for CASSVDRGSQPQHF.

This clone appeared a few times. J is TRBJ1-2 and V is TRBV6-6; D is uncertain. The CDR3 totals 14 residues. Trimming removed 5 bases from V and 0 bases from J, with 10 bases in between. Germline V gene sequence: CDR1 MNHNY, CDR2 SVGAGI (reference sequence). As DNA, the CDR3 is TGTGCCAGCAGTCTTATGGCGGCTAACTATGGCTACACCTTC. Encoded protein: CASSLMAANYGYTF.

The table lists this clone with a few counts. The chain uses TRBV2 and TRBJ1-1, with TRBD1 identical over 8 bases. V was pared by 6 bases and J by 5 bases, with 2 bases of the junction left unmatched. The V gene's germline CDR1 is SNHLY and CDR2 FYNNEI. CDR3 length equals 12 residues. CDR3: CASRRQGTEAFF. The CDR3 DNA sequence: TGTGCCAGCAGACGACAGGGGACTGAAGCTTTCTTT.

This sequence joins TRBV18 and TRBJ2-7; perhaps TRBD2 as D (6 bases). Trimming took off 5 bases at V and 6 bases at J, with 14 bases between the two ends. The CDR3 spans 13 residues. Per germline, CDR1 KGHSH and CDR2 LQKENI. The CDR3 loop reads CASSGRESGEQYF. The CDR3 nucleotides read TGTGCCAGCTCAGGCCGGGAGTCAGGCGAGCAGTACTTC.

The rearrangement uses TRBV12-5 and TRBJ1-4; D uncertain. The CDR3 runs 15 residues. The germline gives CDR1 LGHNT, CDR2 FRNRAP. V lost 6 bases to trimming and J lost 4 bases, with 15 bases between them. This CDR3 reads CASGLGRAGNEKLFF. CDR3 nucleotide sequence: TGTGCTAGTGGCCTGGGGAGGGCGGGTAATGAAAAACTGTTTTTT.

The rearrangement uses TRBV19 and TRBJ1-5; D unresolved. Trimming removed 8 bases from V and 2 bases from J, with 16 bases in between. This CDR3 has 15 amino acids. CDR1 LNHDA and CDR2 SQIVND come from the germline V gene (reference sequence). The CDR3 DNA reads TGTGCCAGTCTCGATAATAACTACCGCAATCAGCCCCAGCATTTT. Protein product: CASLDNNYRNQPQHF.

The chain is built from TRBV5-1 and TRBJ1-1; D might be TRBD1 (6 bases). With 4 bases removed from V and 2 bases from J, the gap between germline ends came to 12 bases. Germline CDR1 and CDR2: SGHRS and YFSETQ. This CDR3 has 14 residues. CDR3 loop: CASSPTGTNTEAFF. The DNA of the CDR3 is TGCGCCAGCAGCCCAACAGGGACAAACACTGAAGCTTTCTTT.

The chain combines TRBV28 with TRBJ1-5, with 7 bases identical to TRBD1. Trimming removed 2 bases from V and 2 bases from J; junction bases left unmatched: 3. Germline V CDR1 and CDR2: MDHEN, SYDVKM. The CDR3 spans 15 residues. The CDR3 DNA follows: TGTGCCAGCAGTTTAAGTACAGGGGGCAATCAGCCCCAGCATTTT. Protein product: CASSLSTGGNQPQHF.

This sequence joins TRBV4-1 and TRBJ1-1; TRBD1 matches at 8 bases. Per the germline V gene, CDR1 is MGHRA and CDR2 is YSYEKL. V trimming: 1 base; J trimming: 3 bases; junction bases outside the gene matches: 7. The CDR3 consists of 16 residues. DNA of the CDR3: TGCGCCAGCAGCCAAGGCATCAGGGGGCGCGACACTGAAGCTTTCTTT. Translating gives CASSQGIRGRDTEAFF.

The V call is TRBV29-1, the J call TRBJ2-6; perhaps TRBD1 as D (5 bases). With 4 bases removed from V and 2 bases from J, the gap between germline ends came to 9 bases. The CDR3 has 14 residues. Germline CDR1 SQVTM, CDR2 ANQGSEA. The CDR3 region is CSVVGRAGANVLTF. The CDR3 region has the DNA TGCAGCGTTGTCGGCAGGGCTGGGGCCAACGTCCTGACTTTC.

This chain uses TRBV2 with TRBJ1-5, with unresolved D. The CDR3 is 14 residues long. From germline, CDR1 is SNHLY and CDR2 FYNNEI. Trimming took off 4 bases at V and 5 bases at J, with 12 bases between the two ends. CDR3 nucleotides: TGTGCCAGCAGTGTTGCAGGTCAGTATCAGCCCCAGCATTTT. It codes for CASSVAGQYQPQHF.

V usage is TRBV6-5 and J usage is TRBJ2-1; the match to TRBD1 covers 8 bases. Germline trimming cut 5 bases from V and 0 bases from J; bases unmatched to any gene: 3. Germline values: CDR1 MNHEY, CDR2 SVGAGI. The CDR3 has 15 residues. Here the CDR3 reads CASSRDRSSYNEQFF. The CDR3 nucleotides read TGTGCCAGCAGTCGGGACAGGAGCTCCTACAATGAGCAGTTCTTC.

CDR3 nucleotides: TGTGCCAGCACCCCAGGGACAGGGAACACCGGGGAGCTGTTTTTT. Protein sequence: CASTPGTGNTGELFF. The V gene is TRBV6-5, the J gene TRBJ2-2; 8 bases are shared with TRBD1. The V gene end was trimmed by 7 bases and the J gene end by 1 base; junction bases not matched to a gene: 5. The CDR3 has 15 residues. Germline CDR1 and CDR2: MNHEY and SVGAGI.

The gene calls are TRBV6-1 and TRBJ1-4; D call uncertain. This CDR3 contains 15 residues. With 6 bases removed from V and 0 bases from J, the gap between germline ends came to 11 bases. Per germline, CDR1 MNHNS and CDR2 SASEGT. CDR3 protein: CASRRSSSTNEKLFF. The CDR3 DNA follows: TGTGCCAGCAGGCGTTCTTCTTCAACTAATGAAAAACTGTTTTTT.

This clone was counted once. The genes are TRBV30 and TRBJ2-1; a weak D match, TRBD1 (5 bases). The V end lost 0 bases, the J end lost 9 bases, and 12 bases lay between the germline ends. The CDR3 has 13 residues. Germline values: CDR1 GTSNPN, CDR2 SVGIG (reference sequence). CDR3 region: CAWSVEQGSEQFF. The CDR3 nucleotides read TGTGCCTGGAGTGTGGAGCAGGGCAGTGAGCAGTTCTTC. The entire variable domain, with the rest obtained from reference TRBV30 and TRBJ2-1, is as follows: SQTIHQWPATLVQPVGSPLSLECTVEGTSNPNLYWYRQAAGRGLQLLFYSVGIGQISSEVPQNLSASRPQDRQFILSSKKLLLSDSGFYLCAWSVEQGSEQFFGPGTRLTVL.

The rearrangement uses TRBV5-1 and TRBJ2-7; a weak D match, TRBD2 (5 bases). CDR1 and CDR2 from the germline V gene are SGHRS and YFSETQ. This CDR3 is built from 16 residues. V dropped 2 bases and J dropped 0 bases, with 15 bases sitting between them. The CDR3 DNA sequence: TGCGCCAGCAGCTTCGGGGATCTTAGGAGCTCCTACGAGCAGTACTTC. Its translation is CASSFGDLRSSYEQYF.